This T cell receptor (beta chain) was captured by sequencing in a study of control samples from healthy donors and cancer patients (dated by TCRdb to the early 2020s). Points on this clone: No antigen is known for it. Qualities for individual bases were not recorded, and no much larger clone is one base off.

From cysteine to phenylalanine, the CDR3 is 13 amino acids long. The DNA shown is the 39-base CDR3, in frame from base 1. The germline V gene (reference sequence) specifies LNHDA as CDR1 and SQIVND as CDR2. V loses 5 bases at its end and J loses 7 bases; junction bases beyond the gene matches: 4. To prepare the library, the immunoSEQ multiplex PCR assay was applied. This is the immuneACCESS table as TCRdb keeps it, with only in-frame sequences that have V and J called. A part of the clones is gone; compared with another copy, unresolved V genes explain less than half, and the rest is unexplained. The sample data list 100,000 to 150,000 clones, and approximately 94% of these were observed just once. The ten largest clones represent 3.6% of the sample.

The sample taken for sequencing was blood. This receptor was obtained from a man between 25 and 39 years old in good health. The sequence joins TRBV19 to TRBJ1-2, with TRBD1 matching 10 junction bases. Here the CDR3 is given as CASSLDRGVGYTF. The DNA sequence reads TGTGCCAGTAGTCTGGACAGGGGGGTTGGCTACACCTTC. With the rest looked up from the reference TRBV19 and TRBJ1-2 genes rather than sequenced, the full variable domain is DGGITQSPKYLFRKEGQNVTLSCEQNLNHDAMYWYRQDPGQGLRLIYYSQIVNDFQKGDIAEGYSVSREKKESFPLTVTSAQKNPTAFYLCASSLDRGVGYTFGSGTRLTVV.